Listed here are 30 T cell receptor beta chains from one sample, sequenced in a study of identical twins. MiXCR, applied by TCRdb to the 5' RACE reads, yields one record per CDR3 protein. The repertoire holds 450,000 to 600,000 distinct CDR3 sequences, with around 22% as singletons. These data also featured in a second study, about yellow fever vaccine responses in identical twins.

The sample consisted of CD4+ T cells sorted from blood. These receptors were collected from a woman younger than 30 in good health.

The chain recombines TRBV6-5 with TRBJ2-7; TRBD1 might be the D (5 bases). V lost 0 bases, J lost 0 bases, and 18 bases lay in between. The length of the CDR3 is 18 residues. Germline V lookup: CDR1 MNHEY, CDR2 SVGAGI. The DNA of the CDR3 is TGTGCCAGCAGTTACTCGATAGCTTTGGGCAGGGTCTCCTACGAGCAGTACTTC. Protein: CASSYSIALGRVSYEQYF.

The V and J genes are TRBV6-1 and TRBJ1-1; 10 positions match TRBD1. The V gene's germline CDR1 is MNHNS and CDR2 SASEGT. This CDR3 has 15 amino acids. The ends lost 11 bases at V and 5 bases at J; junction bases unmatched: 14. CDR3 loop: CASRGGGTGETEAFF. In DNA, the CDR3 is TGTGCCTCTCGAGGGGGCGGGACAGGGGAGACTGAAGCTTTCTTT.

The V call is TRBV12-3 or TRBV12-4, the J call TRBJ2-7, with D uncertain. The CDR3 has 12 residues. Trimming pared 6 bases from V and 5 bases from J, leaving 11 bases between. The CDR3 DNA is TGTGCCAGCAGGGGGTATGGGGACGAGCAGTACTTC. Translating gives CASRGYGDEQYF.

This chain links TRBV5-1 with TRBJ1-1, with a tentative D call TRBD1 (5 bases). Germline V CDR1 and CDR2: SGHRS, YFSETQ. This CDR3 spans 15 amino acids. V shed 0 bases and J shed 2 bases, with 11 bases lying between them. The DNA for the CDR3 is TGCGCCAGCAGCTTGGATGTTCAGGGAAACACTGAAGCTTTCTTT. It yields the protein CASSLDVQGNTEAFF.

This rearrangement joins TRBV20-1 to TRBJ2-1; TRBD1 matches at 9 bases. Germline CDR1 DFQATT, CDR2 SNEGSKA (reference sequence). This CDR3 has 14 amino acids. Trimming removed 5 bases from V and 6 bases from J; junction bases left unmatched: 8. CDR3 sequence reads: CSAPRDRAPNEQFF. In DNA, the CDR3 is TGCAGTGCTCCCCGGGACAGGGCCCCCAATGAGCAGTTCTTC.

The chain recombines TRBV13 with TRBJ2-5; 11 bases line up with TRBD2. CDR3 length equals 17 residues. V shed 5 bases, J shed 2 bases, and the junction held 10 bases outside the gene matches. From germline, CDR1 is PRHDT and CDR2 FYEKMQ (reference sequence). CDR3 nucleotides: TGTGCCAGCAGCCCCAAGGTGTTAGCGGGGGGGCAAGAGACCCAGTACTTC. Translation: CASSPKVLAGGQETQYF.

In its sample, this clonotype was seen a few times. The chain uses TRBV10-3 and TRBJ1-1; maybe TRBD1 (5 bases). This CDR3 has 13 residues. The germline V gene encodes CDR1 ENHRY and CDR2 SYGVKD. V was clipped by 6 bases and J by 10 bases, with 18 bases between them. The CDR3 sequence: CAISPGGLRGAFF. Written as DNA, the CDR3 is TGTGCCATCAGCCCCGGCGGCCTAAGGGGAGCTTTCTTT.

The chain links TRBV14 to TRBJ2-5, with D tentatively TRBD2 (5 bases). The CDR3 has 15 amino acids. CDR1 is SGHDN, CDR2 FVKESK, per germline. The V end lost 1 base, the J end lost 5 bases, and 14 bases lay between the germline ends. CDR3 amino acids: CASSQGGSAGETQYF. DNA for the CDR3: TGTGCCAGCAGCCAAGGTGGGAGTGCTGGGGAGACCCAGTACTTC.

The rearrangement uses TRBV6-5 and TRBJ2-1; the D gene is possibly TRBD1 (6 bases). The CDR3 covers 14 residues. Germline V gene lookup returns CDR1 MNHEY and CDR2 SVGAGI. With 3 bases removed from V and 3 bases from J, the gap between germline ends came to 9 bases. CDR3 in amino acids: CASSYGRGYNEQFF. In DNA form, the CDR3 reads TGTGCCAGCAGTTATGGCAGGGGCTACAATGAGCAGTTCTTC.

This clonotype was detected many times. V is TRBV24-1 and J is TRBJ2-2; D could derive from TRBD1 or TRBD2 (5 bases each). With 4 bases removed from V and 4 bases from J, the gap between germline ends came to 15 bases. The germline gives CDR1 KGHDR, CDR2 SFDVKD. The length of the CDR3 is 16 residues. The CDR3 protein is CATSDSRVGGTGELFF. CDR3 DNA: TGTGCCACCAGTGACTCTCGGGTTGGGGGCACCGGGGAGCTGTTTTTT.

This clonotype came up a few times. The CDR3 protein is CASSFWAADGTDTQYF. The CDR3, as DNA: TGTGCCAGCAGTTTTTGGGCAGCAGATGGGACAGATACGCAGTATTTT. This chain connects TRBV12-3 or TRBV12-4 to TRBJ2-3; no firm D call. The CDR3 loop spans 16 amino acids. Trimming removed 3 bases at V and 3 bases at J, with 16 bases between.

This clonotype was picked up a small number of times. The rearrangement joins TRBV7-2 to TRBJ2-7; D might be TRBD2 (6 bases). This CDR3 region has 16 residues. CDR1 is SGHTA and CDR2 is FQGNSA in the germline V gene. The V end lost 5 bases, the J end lost 2 bases, and 19 bases lay between the germline ends. CDR3 region: CASSPKKRVGTYEQYF. As DNA, the CDR3 is TGTGCCAGCAGCCCAAAGAAGCGGGTCGGGACCTACGAGCAGTACTTC.

V gene TRBV3-1 combines with J gene TRBJ2-7; 7 bases line up with TRBD1. The V segment lost 1 base and the J segment 2 bases; nucleotides outside the gene matches: 5. Germline CDR1 reads LGHDT; CDR2 reads YNNKEL (reference sequence). The CDR3 has 15 residues. Here the CDR3 reads CASSQGQGITYEQYF. In DNA form, the CDR3 reads TGTGCCAGCAGCCAAGGACAGGGAATTACCTACGAGCAGTACTTC.

The chain carries TRBV20-1 and TRBJ2-7; 12 nucleotides match TRBD2. There are 15 residues in the CDR3. In germline, CDR1 is DFQATT, CDR2 SNEGSKA (reference sequence). Trimming at V came to 0 bases and at J to 2 bases, leaving 2 bases not matched to a gene. In DNA, the CDR3 is TGCAGTGCTAGAGATCTAGCGGGAGGGACCTACGAGCAGTACTTC. The encoded protein is CSARDLAGGTYEQYF.

This clonotype came up a few times. The V and J genes are TRBV20-1 and TRBJ2-1; TRBD2 matches 10 bases. This CDR3 spans 13 amino acids. V trimming: 2 bases; J trimming: 9 bases; junction bases outside the gene matches: 4. Germline values: CDR1 DFQATT, CDR2 SNEGSKA (reference sequence). The CDR3, as DNA: TGCAGTGCTAGACTAGCGGGAGCTCGTGAGCAGTTCTTC. Translating it yields CSARLAGAREQFF.

This clonotype was observed a handful of times. The chain recombines TRBV7-9 with TRBJ2-1; 9 bases are shared with TRBD2. The CDR3 totals 16 residues. The junction had 13 bases not matched to a gene; V was cut back by 5 bases and J by 8 bases. Looked up from germline, CDR1 is SEHNR and CDR2 is FQNEAQ (reference sequence). The CDR3 sequence is CASSPNSGRAWDEQFF. The CDR3 DNA reads as TGTGCCAGCAGCCCTAATAGCGGGAGAGCTTGGGATGAGCAGTTCTTC.

This clonotype has just a few counts. The chain has TRBV10-1 and TRBJ2-1; D is possibly TRBD1 or TRBD2 (5 bases each). This CDR3 comprises 14 residues. Germline V lookup: CDR1 WNHNN, CDR2 SYGVQD (reference sequence). Trimming stripped 7 bases from V and 0 bases from J, with 10 bases between. CDR3 in amino acids: CASNGGSSYNEQFF. The CDR3 nucleotides read TGCGCCAGCAATGGGGGTAGCTCCTACAATGAGCAGTTCTTC.

This clonotype was detected many times. The chain uses TRBV20-1 and TRBJ2-1; 11 nucleotides match TRBD2. CDR1 is DFQATT, CDR2 SNEGSKA, per germline (reference sequence). Trimming took 2 bases from V and 6 from J; bases not matched to a gene: 3. This CDR3 comprises 14 residues. The CDR3 DNA follows: TGCAGTGCTAGATTTAGCGGGAGGGCCAATGAGCAGTTCTTC. Translation: CSARFSGRANEQFF.

This clonotype was seen more than once but under ten times. The gene calls are TRBV5-1 and TRBJ2-7; D is possibly TRBD2 (6 bases). Germline CDR1 reads SGHRS; CDR2 reads YFSETQ. The CDR3 length is 14 residues. V lost 3 bases to trimming and J lost 3 bases, with 13 bases between them. The CDR3, as DNA: TGCGCCAGCAGCTCTAGCGTGTCAAACTACGAGCAGTACTTC. Translation: CASSSSVSNYEQYF.

This clonotype was observed a few times. The V and J genes are TRBV10-3 and TRBJ2-7, with TRBD2 identical over 9 bases. The ends lost 5 bases at V and 4 bases at J; junction bases unmatched: 6. Germline CDR1 ENHRY, CDR2 SYGVKD. The CDR3 extends over 14 amino acids. In DNA form, the CDR3 reads TGTGCCATCAGTTATGTTAGCGGGAGTTACGAGCAGTACTTC. Translated: CAISYVSGSYEQYF.

The V call is TRBV11-2, the J call TRBJ2-3; D gene uncertain. Trimming cost V 1 base and J 3 bases, with 17 bases left between them. The CDR3 contains 17 residues. Germline CDR1 reads SGHAT; CDR2 reads FQNNGV. CDR3 amino acids: CASSLGPATPKTDTQYF. The CDR3 bases are TGTGCCAGCAGCTTAGGACCGGCTACTCCGAAAACAGATACGCAGTATTTT.

This clonotype was seen once. This rearrangement joins TRBV6-5 to TRBJ2-3; D is uncertain. The CDR3 sequence is 16 residues long. CDR1 is MNHEY and CDR2 is SVGAGI in the germline V gene. Between the trimmed V and J ends, which lost 0 bases and 2 bases, there was a span of 12 bases. CDR3 loop: CASSYSLSRFTDTQYF. As DNA, the CDR3 is TGTGCCAGCAGTTACTCCCTGAGTAGATTCACAGATACGCAGTATTTT.

This clonotype was seen a few times. This chain links TRBV2 with TRBJ2-1; the match to TRBD2 covers 8 bases. Germline V CDR1 and CDR2: SNHLY, FYNNEI. The V gene end was trimmed by 7 bases and the J gene end by 2 bases; junction bases not matched to a gene: 1. The CDR3 is 13 residues long. CDR3 in amino acids: CASIAGTYNEQFF. For the CDR3, the DNA is TGTGCCAGCATAGCGGGAACCTACAATGAGCAGTTCTTC.

This sequence joins TRBV5-1 and TRBJ2-7, with 9 bases lining up with TRBD1. Losses at the gene ends were 2 bases for V and 4 bases for J; bases not matched to a gene: 7. The CDR3 sequence is 15 residues long. Germline V lookup: CDR1 SGHRS, CDR2 YFSETQ. The CDR3 bases are TGCGCCAGCAGCTTTCCGGACAGGGGAATATACGAGCAGTACTTC. It codes for CASSFPDRGIYEQYF.

The sample holds a few counts of this clonotype. The chain couples TRBV3-1 to TRBJ2-7, with D perhaps matching TRBD2 (5 bases). V lost 0 bases to trimming and J lost 7 bases, with 13 bases between them. The CDR3 runs 14 residues. Germline V gene lookup returns CDR1 LGHDT and CDR2 YNNKEL (reference sequence). The CDR3 DNA sequence: TGTGCCAGCAGCCAAGACGAGGGAGTAAGAGAGCAGTACTTC. This gives the protein CASSQDEGVREQYF.

The CDR3: CASRSFGTPLARELFF. The CDR3, as DNA: TGTGCCAGCAGATCTTTTGGGACTCCCTTGGCCCGGGAGCTGTTTTTT. The chain combines TRBV6-2 or TRBV6-3 with TRBJ2-2; D is possibly TRBD2 (6 bases). This CDR3 comprises 16 residues. The germline V and J ends were trimmed by 6 bases and 9 bases, with 23 bases remaining between them. The germline V gene has CDR1 MNHEY and CDR2 SVGEGT.

This clonotype was counted only a few times. The rearrangement joins TRBV29-1 to TRBJ2-7, with D unclear. V was cut by 3 bases and J by 0 bases, with 12 bases left in between. The CDR3 totals 14 residues. The germline V gene has CDR1 SQVTM and CDR2 ANQGSEA. CDR3 coding DNA: TGCAGCGTTGATGGCAGAGACAACTCCTACGAGCAGTACGTC. Translating it yields CSVDGRDNSYEQYV.

This rearrangement joins TRBV27 to TRBJ1-6; D remains unclear. Trimming took 5 bases from V and 9 from J, leaving 17 bases between them. The CDR3 spans 15 residues. Looked up from germline, CDR1 is MNHEY and CDR2 is SMNVEV (reference sequence). CDR3: CASSARTVEGSPLHF. CDR3 coding DNA: TGTGCCAGCAGTGCCCGGACGGTAGAAGGTTCACCCCTCCACTTT.

The chain has TRBV6-2 or TRBV6-3 and TRBJ1-2, with 8 bases that match TRBD1. With V trimmed by 2 bases and J by 3 bases, 8 bases remained unmatched. CDR3 length: 16 residues. Germline lookup yields CDR1 MNHEY and CDR2 SVGEGT. The CDR3 loop reads CASSYPLLDRDYGYTF. In DNA, the CDR3 is TGTGCCAGCAGTTACCCCCTCTTGGACAGGGACTATGGCTACACCTTC.

The genes are TRBV5-1 and TRBJ2-7; D perhaps matches TRBD2 (6 bases). The CDR3 loop spans 13 amino acids. Germline CDR1 is SGHRS and CDR2 is YFSETQ. The V end was cut by 7 bases, the J end by 6 bases, with 17 bases between. CDR3 coding DNA: TGCGCCAGCGGGAGGCCAGGCTCAGGCGAGCAGTACTTC. Protein sequence: CASGRPGSGEQYF.